This entry lists 7 T cell receptor beta chains sequenced from one sample in a study of glioma-infiltrating T cells. Using RNA template, CDR3s of TCR alpha and beta were amplified with iRepertoire arm-PCR. Via MiXCR, TCRdb re-called the multiplex PCR reads, giving one row per CDR3 protein. The data contain about 130,000 distinct CDR3 sequences, about 22% of them seen just once; the ten biggest clones take up 27%. The specimen sequenced was glioma tissue, nonneoplastic brain tissue, or PBMCs (not recorded which). These receptor sequences come from a human donor with low-grade glioma or glioblastoma, undergoing nonglioma brain surgery, or in good health (not recorded which).

This clonotype was detected many times. The V gene is TRBV27, the J gene TRBJ1-2; D unclear. This CDR3 is built from 15 residues. Trimming shortened V by 8 bases and J by 0 bases, and 16 bases separated the two germline ends. Germline lookup yields CDR1 MNHEY and CDR2 SMNVEV (reference sequence). CDR3 protein: CASPLSPGANYGYTF. CDR3 DNA: TGTGCCAGCCCACTGTCCCCGGGCGCTAACTATGGCTACACCTTC.

The rearrangement uses TRBV4-2 and TRBJ1-2; tentative D call: TRBD1 (6 bases). CDR1 is LGHNA and CDR2 is YNFKEQ in the germline V gene. Trimming took off 1 base at V and 1 base at J, with 13 bases between the two ends. CDR3 length: 16 residues. The CDR3 bases are TGTGCCAGCAGCCAAGTGGACAGAGACATTAACTATGGCTACACCTTC. Translated: CASSQVDRDINYGYTF.

For this clonotype: A clone one base away is much larger, so this may be a read error. The genes are TRBV28 and TRBJ2-3, with D possibly being TRBD1 (5 bases). The V and J ends lost 6 bases and 2 bases respectively, with 21 bases between them. CDR3 size: 17 residues. Looked up from germline, CDR1 is MDHEN and CDR2 is SYDVKM. CDR3 bases: TGTGCCAGCAGCCTCCTGTCCGAAGCAGGGTCCACAGATACGCAGTATTTT. Protein sequence: CASSLLSEAGSTDTQYF.

The CDR3 coding sequence is TGTGCCAGCAGCTTAGGGATAACTAGCACAGATACGCAGTATTTT. It encodes CASSLGITSTDTQYF. The V call is TRBV7-2, the J call TRBJ2-3; the D is unclear. CDR1 is SGHTA and CDR2 is FQGNSA in the germline V gene. V was trimmed by 1 base and J by 0 bases, leaving 8 bases between them. There are 15 residues in the CDR3. The complete variable domain, with remaining parts taken from reference TRBV7-2 and TRBJ2-3, reads GAGVSQSPSNKVTEKGKDVELRCDPISGHTALYWYRQSLGQGLEFLIYFQGNSAPDKSGLPSDRFSAERTGGSVSTLTIQRTQQEDSAVYLCASSLGITSTDTQYFGPGTRLTVL.

Concerning this clonotype: A junction end diverges from the germline sequence, so it may reflect a read error. V is TRBV18 and J is TRBJ1-1; D gene uncertain. This CDR3 is 16 amino acids long. Looked up from germline, CDR1 is KGHSH and CDR2 is LQKENI. This chain's CDR3 is CASSPSRSQMNTEASF. CDR3 nucleotides: TGTGCCAGCTCACCATCGAGGTCCCAAATGAACACTGAAGCTTCCTTT.

The chain uses TRBV7-3 and TRBJ2-1; D is unclear. The CDR3 runs to 11 residues. Trimming removed 8 bases at V and 8 bases at J, with 10 bases between. CDR1 and CDR2 from the germline V gene are SGHTA and FQGTGA. The CDR3 DNA sequence: TGTGCCAGCTCCTCTACCGATGAGCAGTTCTTC. Its protein is CASSSTDEQFF.

This clonotype showed up many times. The V gene is TRBV20-1, the J gene TRBJ2-7; D might be TRBD1 (5 bases). Germline assignment: CDR1 DFQATT and CDR2 SNEGSKA (reference sequence). There are 13 residues in the CDR3. This chain's CDR3 is CSAASRGTYEQYV. The CDR3 bases are TGCAGCGCCGCTAGTAGGGGAACCTACGAGCAGTACGTC.